Listed below are T cell receptor beta chains from one sample, sequenced in a study of T cell responses to AZD1222 COVID-19 vaccine. Here immunoSEQ multiplex PCR was the method, and the copy in TCRdb shows in-frame clones only, minus some. This sample has 95,000 to 150,000 clones, with almost 95% found just once. The sequencing used peripheral blood, collected on day 0 of AZD1222 vaccination. Source of these receptors: an adult in good health. CDR3s include the opening cysteine and the closing phenylalanine or tryptophan. The order of the fields is J gene, D gene, V gene, clone size, CDR3 DNA, CDR3 protein. A D gene is named only where the DNA matches it firmly. Not all rows give a size; the values are once, few, many and, for expanded clones, a class.

>TRBJ1-5|NA|TRBV5-1|NA
TGCGCCAGCAGCCTGGGTCCCCCTAGCAATCAGCCCCAGCATTTT
CASSLGPPSNQPQHF
>TRBJ2-7|TRBD1|TRBV19|NA
TGTGCCAGTAGTACGACAGGGGGAGTACGATCGTCGGACTTC
CASSTTGGVRSSDF
>TRBJ1-6|NA|TRBV27|few
TGTGCCAGCAGTTTTTGGAGAAATTCACCCCTCCACTTT
CASSFWRNSPLHF
>TRBJ2-1|TRBD2|TRBV6-2/TRBV6-3|NA
TGTGCCAGCAGTTACTGGAGCGGGGCCCACAATGAGCAGTTCTTC
CASSYWSGAHNEQFF
>TRBJ1-2|NA|TRBV4-1|once
TGCGCCAGCAGCCAAGTTCCGGGAACGGGCGGCTACACCTTC
CASSQVPGTGGYTF
>TRBJ1-1|TRBD1|TRBV7-6|NA
TGTGCCAGCAGCTCGCAGGGGGCTGACACTGAAGCTTTCTTT
CASSSQGADTEAFF
>TRBJ1-3|NA|TRBV18|NA
TGTGCCAGCTCACCACCGGGGGACGGAAACACCATATATTTT
CASSPPGDGNTIYF
>TRBJ1-2|NA|TRBV6-5|NA
TGTGCGATAAGAGCGGCAGGCCTTAACTATGGCTACACCTTC
CAIRAAGLNYGYTF
>TRBJ1-5|NA|TRBV30|NA
TGTGCCTGGAGCCAAAGGGGGAGTCTCAGCAATCAGCCCCAGCATTTT
CAWSQRGSLSNQPQHF
>TRBJ2-7|NA|TRBV11-2|NA
TGTGCCAGCAGCCACGGGGTGAGGGGCTCCTACGAGCAGTACTTC
CASSHGVRGSYEQYF